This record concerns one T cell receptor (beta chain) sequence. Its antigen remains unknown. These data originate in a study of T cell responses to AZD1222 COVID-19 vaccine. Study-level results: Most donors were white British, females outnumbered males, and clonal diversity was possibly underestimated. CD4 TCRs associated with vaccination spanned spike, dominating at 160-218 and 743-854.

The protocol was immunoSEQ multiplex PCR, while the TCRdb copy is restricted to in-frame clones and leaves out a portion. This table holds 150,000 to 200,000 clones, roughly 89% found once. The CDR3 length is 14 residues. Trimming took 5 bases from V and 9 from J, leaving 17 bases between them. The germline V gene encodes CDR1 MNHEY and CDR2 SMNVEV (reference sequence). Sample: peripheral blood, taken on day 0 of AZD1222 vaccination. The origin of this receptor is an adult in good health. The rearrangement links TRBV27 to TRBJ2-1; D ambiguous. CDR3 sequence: CASSPTSSWGEQFF. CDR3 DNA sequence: TGTGCCAGCAGTCCCACGTCTAGTTGGGGTGAGCAGTTCTTC.